This T cell receptor (beta chain) derives from a study of blood T cells in healthy people across ages. Trimming took 4 bases from V and 2 from J, leaving 12 bases between them. This CDR3 has 14 amino acids. The V gene's germline CDR1 is SGHAT and CDR2 FQNNGV. With a J-beta primer mix and a sample-barcoded 5' primer, a second PCR ran about 6 to 11 cycles. Each cDNA molecule, via a template-switch adaptor with 12 random nucleotides, was tagged. From the 5' RACE reads, TCRdb called clonotypes with MiXCR, one entry per CDR3 protein. The table has over a million distinct CDR3 sequences, 55% to 75% seen once; the top ten hold about 6.3%.

The chain combines TRBV11-2 with TRBJ2-7; D assignment may be TRBD1 or TRBD2 (5 bases each). The sequenced material came from blood. This sequence was found in a young man in good health. The CDR3 spells CASSWDGGTYEQYF. As DNA, the CDR3 is TGTGCCAGCAGCTGGGACGGTGGAACCTACGAGCAGTACTTC.